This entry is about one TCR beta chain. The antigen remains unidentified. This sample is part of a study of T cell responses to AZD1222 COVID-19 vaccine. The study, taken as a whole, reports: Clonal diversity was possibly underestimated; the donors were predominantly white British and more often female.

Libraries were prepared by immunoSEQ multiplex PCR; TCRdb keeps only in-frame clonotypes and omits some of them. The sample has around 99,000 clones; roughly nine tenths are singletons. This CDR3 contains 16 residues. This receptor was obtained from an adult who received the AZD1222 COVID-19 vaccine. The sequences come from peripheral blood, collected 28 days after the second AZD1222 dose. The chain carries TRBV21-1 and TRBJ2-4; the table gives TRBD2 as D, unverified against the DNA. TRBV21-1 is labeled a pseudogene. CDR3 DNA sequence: TGTGCCAGCAGCAAAGTTGTGAGAGGGAGGGCCAACATTCAGTACTTC. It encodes CASSKVVRGRANIQYF.